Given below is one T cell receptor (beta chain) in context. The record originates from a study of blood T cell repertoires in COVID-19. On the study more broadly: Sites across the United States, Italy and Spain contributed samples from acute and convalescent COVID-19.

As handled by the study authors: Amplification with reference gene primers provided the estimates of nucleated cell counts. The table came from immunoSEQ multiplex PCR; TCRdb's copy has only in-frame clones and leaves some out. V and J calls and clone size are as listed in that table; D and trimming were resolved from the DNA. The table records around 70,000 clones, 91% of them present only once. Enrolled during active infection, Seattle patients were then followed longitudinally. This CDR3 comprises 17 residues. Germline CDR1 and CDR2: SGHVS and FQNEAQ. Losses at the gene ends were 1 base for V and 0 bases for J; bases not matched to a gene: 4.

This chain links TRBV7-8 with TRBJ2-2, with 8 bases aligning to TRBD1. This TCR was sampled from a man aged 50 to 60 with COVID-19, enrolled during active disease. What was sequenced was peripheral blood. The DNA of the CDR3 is TGTGCCAGCAGCTTAGTTCCGGGACAGGCGAACACCGGGGAGCTGTTTTTT. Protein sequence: CASSLVPGQANTGELFF. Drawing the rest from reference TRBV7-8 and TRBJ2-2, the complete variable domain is GAGVSQSPRYKVAKRGQDVALRCDPISGHVSLFWYQQALGQGPEFLTYFQNEAQLDKSGLPSDRFFAERPEGSVSTLKIQRTQQEDSAVYLCASSLVPGQANTGELFFGEGSRLTVL.